This TCR beta chain originates from a study of cytomegalovirus exposure and HLA in healthy donors. Notes on the study in general: It was in a later analysis that TCR association rates were seen to vary by HLA locus, highest for DRB1 and lowest for HLA-C.

Germline values: CDR1 MNHNS, CDR2 SASEGT. CDR3 length equals 16 residues. After removal of 4 bases from V and 2 bases from J, the junction contained 9 bases not matched to a gene. Amplification used 60 Vbeta primers and 13 Jbeta primers. Produced via immunoSEQ multiplex PCR; TCRdb's table is partial and in-frame only. The table records around 140,000 clones, roughly 75% of them present only once. On this clone itself: The antigen remains unidentified.

The TCR comes from a female donor in good health and CMV-seronegative. The chain employs TRBV6-1 and TRBJ2-3; 7 bases line up with TRBD2. The sample taken for sequencing was PBMCs. CDR3: CASSVGGGVTTDTQYF. In DNA, the CDR3 is TGTGCCAGCAGTGTGGGTGGGGGGGTAACCACAGATACGCAGTATTTT.